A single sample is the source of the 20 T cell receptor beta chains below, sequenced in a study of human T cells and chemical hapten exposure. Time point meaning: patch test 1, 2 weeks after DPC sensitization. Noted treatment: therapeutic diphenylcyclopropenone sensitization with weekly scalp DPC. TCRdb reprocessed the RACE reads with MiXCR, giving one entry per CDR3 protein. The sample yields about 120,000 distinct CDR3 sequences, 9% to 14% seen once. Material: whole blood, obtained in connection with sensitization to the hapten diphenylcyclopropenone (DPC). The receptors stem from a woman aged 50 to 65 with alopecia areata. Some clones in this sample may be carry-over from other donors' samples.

The CDR3 loop is CASRPQTDQETQYF. The CDR3 DNA sequence: TGTGCCAGCAGACCCCAGACGGACCAAGAGACCCAGTACTTC. The gene calls are TRBV7-9 and TRBJ2-5; D remains ambiguous. Germline V gene data show CDR1 as SEHNR and CDR2 as FQNEAQ (reference sequence). The CDR3 has 14 residues. The V end was cut by 6 bases, the J end by 0 bases, with 11 bases between.

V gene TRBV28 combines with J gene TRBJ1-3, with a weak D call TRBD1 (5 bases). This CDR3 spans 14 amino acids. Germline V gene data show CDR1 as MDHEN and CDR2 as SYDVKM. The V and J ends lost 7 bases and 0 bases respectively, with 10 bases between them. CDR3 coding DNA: TGTGCCAGCATCCAGGGTGGCTCTGGAAACACCATATATTTT. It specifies CASIQGGSGNTIYF.

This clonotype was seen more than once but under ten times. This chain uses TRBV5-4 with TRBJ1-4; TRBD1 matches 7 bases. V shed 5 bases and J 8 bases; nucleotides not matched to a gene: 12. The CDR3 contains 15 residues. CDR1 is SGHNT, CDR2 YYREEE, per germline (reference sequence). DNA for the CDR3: TGTGCCAGCAGTCTACACGACAGGGTAGGGGAAAAACTGTTTTTT. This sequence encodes CASSLHDRVGEKLFF. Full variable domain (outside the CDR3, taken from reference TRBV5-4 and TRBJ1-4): ETGVTQSPTHLIKTRGQQVTLRCSSQSGHNTVSWYQQALGQGPQFIFQYYREEENGRGNFPPRFSGLQFPNYSSELNVNALELDDSALYLCASSLHDRVGEKLFFGSGTQLSVL.

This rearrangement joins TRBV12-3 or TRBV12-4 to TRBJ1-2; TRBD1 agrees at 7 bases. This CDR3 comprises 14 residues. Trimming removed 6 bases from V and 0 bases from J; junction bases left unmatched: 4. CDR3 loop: CASRLQGTNYGYTF. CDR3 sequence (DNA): TGTGCCAGCAGGCTACAGGGGACTAACTATGGCTACACCTTC.

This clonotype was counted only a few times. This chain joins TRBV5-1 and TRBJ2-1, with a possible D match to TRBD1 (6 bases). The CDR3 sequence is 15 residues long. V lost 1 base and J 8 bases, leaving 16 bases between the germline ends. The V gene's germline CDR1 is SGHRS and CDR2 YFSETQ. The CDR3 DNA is TGCGCCAGCAGCTTGCGCCCCACAGGGTGGGATGAGCAGTTCTTC. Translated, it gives CASSLRPTGWDEQFF. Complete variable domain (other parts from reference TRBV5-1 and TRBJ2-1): KAGVTQTPRYLIKTRGQQVTLSCSPISGHRSVSWYQQTPGQGLQFLFEYFSETQRNKGNFPGRFSGRQFSNSRSEMNVSTLELGDSALYLCASSLRPTGWDEQFFGPGTRLTVL.

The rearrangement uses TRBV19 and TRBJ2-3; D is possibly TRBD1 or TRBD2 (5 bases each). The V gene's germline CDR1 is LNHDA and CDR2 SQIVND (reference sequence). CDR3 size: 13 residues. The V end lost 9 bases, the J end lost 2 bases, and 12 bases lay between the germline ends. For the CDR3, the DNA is TGTGCCAGCCGGGACCAAAACACAGATACGCAGTATTTT. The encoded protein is CASRDQNTDTQYF.

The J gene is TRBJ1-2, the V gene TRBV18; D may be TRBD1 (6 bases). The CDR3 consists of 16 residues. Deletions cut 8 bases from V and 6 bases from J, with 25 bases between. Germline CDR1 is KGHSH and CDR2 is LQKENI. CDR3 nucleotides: TGTGCCAGCACGACCCTGGACAGCTCGAGGGACAATGGCTACACCTTC. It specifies CASTTLDSSRDNGYTF. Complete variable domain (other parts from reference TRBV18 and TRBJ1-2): NAGVMQNPRHLVRRRGQEARLRCSPMKGHSHVYWYRQLPEEGLKFMVYLQKENIIDESGMPKERFSAEFPKEGPSILRIQQVVRGDSAAYFCASTTLDSSRDNGYTFGSGTRLTVV.

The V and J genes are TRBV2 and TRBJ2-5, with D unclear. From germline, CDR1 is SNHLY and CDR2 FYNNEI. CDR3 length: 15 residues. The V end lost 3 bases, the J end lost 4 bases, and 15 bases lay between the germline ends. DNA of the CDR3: TGTGCCAGCAGTGACCCCCGGAAGCCGCCAGAGACCCAGTACTTC. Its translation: CASSDPRKPPETQYF.

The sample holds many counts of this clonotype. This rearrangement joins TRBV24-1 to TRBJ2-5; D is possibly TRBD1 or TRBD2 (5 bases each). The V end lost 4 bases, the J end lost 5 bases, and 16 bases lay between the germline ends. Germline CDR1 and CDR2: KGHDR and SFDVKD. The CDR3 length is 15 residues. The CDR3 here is CATSDPGTPVETQYF. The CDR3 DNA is TGTGCCACCAGTGACCCCGGGACCCCAGTCGAGACCCAGTACTTC.

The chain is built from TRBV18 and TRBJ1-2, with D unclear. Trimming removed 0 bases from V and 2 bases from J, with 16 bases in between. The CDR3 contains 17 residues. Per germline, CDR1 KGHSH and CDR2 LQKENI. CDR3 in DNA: TGTGCCAGCTCACCACCATCGGGTATATCGGGCAACTATGGCTACACCTTC. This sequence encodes CASSPPSGISGNYGYTF.

CDR3 sequence (DNA): TGTGCCAGCAGCTTAGGAGAGAATGGCGGTAGTAGCACAGATACGCAGTATTTT. This gives the protein CASSLGENGGSSTDTQYF. The chain carries TRBV7-9 and TRBJ2-3; unclear D gene. The germline CDR1 and CDR2 sequences are SEHNR and FQNEAQ (reference sequence). Trimming stripped 1 base from V and 0 bases from J, with 17 bases between. The CDR3 is 18 residues long.

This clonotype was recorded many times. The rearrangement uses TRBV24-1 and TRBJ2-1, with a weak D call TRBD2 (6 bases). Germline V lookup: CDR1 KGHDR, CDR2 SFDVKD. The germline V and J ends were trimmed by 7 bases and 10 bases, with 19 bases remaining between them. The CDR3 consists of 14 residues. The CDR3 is CATSRDSSMREQFF. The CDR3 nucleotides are TGTGCCACCAGCAGGGACTCATCAATGAGGGAGCAGTTCTTC.

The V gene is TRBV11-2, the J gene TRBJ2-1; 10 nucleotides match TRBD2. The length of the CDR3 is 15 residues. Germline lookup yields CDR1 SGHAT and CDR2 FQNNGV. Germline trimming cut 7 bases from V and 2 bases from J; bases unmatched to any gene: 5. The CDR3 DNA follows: TGTGCCAGCAACCTTCTAGCGGGGGCCTACAATGAGCAGTTCTTC. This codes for CASNLLAGAYNEQFF.

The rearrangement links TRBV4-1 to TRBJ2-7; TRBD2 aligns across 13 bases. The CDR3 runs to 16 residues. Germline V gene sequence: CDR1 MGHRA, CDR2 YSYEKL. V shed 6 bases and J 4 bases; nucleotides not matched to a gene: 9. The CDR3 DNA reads TGCGCCAGCAGTCAATTACCGGGACTAGCGGGGTACGAGCAGTACTTC. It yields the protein CASSQLPGLAGYEQYF.

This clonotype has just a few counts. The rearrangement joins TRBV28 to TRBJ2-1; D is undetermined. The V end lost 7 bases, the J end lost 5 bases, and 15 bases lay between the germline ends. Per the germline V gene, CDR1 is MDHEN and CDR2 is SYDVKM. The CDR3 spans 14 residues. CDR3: CASTLGQPNNEQFF. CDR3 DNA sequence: TGTGCCAGCACCCTTGGGCAGCCCAACAATGAGCAGTTCTTC.

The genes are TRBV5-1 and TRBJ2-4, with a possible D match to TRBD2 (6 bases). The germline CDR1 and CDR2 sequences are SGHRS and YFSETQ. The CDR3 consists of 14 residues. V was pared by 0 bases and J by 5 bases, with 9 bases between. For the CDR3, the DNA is TGCGCCAGCAGCTTGGAGGCTAGCGAAAACATTCAGTACTTC. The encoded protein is CASSLEASENIQYF.

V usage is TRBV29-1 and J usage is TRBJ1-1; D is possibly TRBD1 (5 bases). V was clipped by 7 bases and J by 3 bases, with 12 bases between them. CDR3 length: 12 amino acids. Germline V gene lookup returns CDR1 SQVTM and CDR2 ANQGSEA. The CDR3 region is CSAAQGYTEAFF. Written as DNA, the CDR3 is TGCAGCGCTGCTCAGGGTTACACTGAAGCTTTCTTT. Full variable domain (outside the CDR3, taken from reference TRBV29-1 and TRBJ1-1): SAVISQKPSRDICQRGTSLTIQCQVDSQVTMMFWYRQQPGQSLTLIATANQGSEATYESGFVIDKFPISRPNLTFSTLTVSNMSPEDSSIYLCSAAQGYTEAFFGQGTRLTVV.

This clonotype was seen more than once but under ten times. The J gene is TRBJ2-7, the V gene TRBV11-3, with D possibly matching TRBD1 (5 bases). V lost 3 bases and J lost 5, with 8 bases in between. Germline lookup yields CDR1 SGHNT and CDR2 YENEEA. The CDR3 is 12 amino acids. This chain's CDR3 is CASSFRQNEQYF. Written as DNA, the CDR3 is TGTGCCAGCAGCTTTCGACAGAACGAGCAGTACTTC. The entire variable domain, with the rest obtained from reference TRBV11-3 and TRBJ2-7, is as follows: EAGVVQSPRYKIIEKKQPVAFWCNPISGHNTLYWYLQNLGQGPELLIRYENEEAVDDSQLPKDRFSAERLKGVDSTLKIQPAELGDSAVYLCASSFRQNEQYFGPGTRLTVT.

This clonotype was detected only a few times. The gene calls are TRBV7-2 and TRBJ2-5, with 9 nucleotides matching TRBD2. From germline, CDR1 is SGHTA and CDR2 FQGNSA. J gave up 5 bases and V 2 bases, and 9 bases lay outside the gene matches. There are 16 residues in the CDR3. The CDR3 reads CASSLTGGGASETQYF. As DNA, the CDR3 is TGTGCCAGCAGCTTAACTGGCGGGGGGGCCTCGGAGACCCAGTACTTC.

CDR3 region: CASSVGDSNTEAFF. The CDR3 nucleotides read TGTGCCAGCAGCGTAGGGGATTCGAACACTGAAGCTTTCTTT. The chain has TRBV9 and TRBJ1-1, with D unresolved. The CDR3 sequence is 14 residues long. The V end was cut by 0 bases, the J end by 1 base, with 7 bases between. The germline gives CDR1 SGDLS, CDR2 YYNGEE.